Listed below are T cell receptor beta chains from one sample, sequenced in a study of blood T cell repertoires in COVID-19. Some clones are missing from TCRdb's copy, which holds only in-frame ones; the method was immunoSEQ multiplex PCR. This repertoire shows 45,000 to 65,000 clones, about 88% found once; its top ten account for nearly 5%. The specimen sequenced was peripheral blood. The receptor source for this set is a man between 60 and 75 years old with active COVID-19. CDR3s include the opening cysteine and the closing phenylalanine or tryptophan. A D gene is named only where the DNA matches it firmly. Expanded clones are given a class, and other clones once, few, many or no size at all.

V gene: TRBV19; D gene: NA; J gene: TRBJ2-1; CDR3 length: 14; clone size: NA; CDR3 DNA: TGTGCCAGGGAGGGACGGATATCCTACAATGAGCAGTTCTTC; CDR3 protein: CAREGRISYNEQFF
V gene: TRBV6-6; D gene: TRBD1; J gene: TRBJ1-3; CDR3 length: 15; clone size: NA; CDR3 DNA: TGTGCCAGCAGTATACAGGGGCGCTCTGGAAACACCATATATTTT; CDR3 protein: CASSIQGRSGNTIYF
V gene: TRBV28; D gene: TRBD2; J gene: TRBJ2-3; CDR3 length: 15; clone size: NA; CDR3 DNA: TGTGCCAGCAGACTGACTAGCGGGAGCACAGATACGCAGTATTTT; CDR3 protein: CASRLTSGSTDTQYF
V gene: TRBV30; D gene: NA; J gene: TRBJ2-1; CDR3 length: 15; clone size: NA; CDR3 DNA: TGTGCCTGGAGTGGATTTGAACTTCGCTACAATGAGCAGTTCTTC; CDR3 protein: CAWSGFELRYNEQFF
V gene: TRBV27; D gene: NA; J gene: TRBJ1-2; CDR3 length: 12; clone size: NA; CDR3 DNA: TGTGCCAGCAGTTCACAGGGATCTGGCTACACCTTC; CDR3 protein: CASSSQGSGYTF
V gene: TRBV20-1; D gene: NA; J gene: TRBJ1-1; CDR3 length: 11; clone size: NA; CDR3 DNA: TGCAGGCCGGCGGATGGCGCTGAAGCTTTCTTT; CDR3 protein: CRPADGAEAFF
V gene: TRBV3-1/TRBV3-2; D gene: NA; J gene: TRBJ1-2; CDR3 length: 13; clone size: NA; CDR3 DNA: TGTGCCAGCAGCCAGTGGCAGGGGTTGGACTACACCTTC; CDR3 protein: CASSQWQGLDYTF
V gene: TRBV7-2; D gene: TRBD2; J gene: TRBJ2-7; CDR3 length: 14; clone size: NA; CDR3 DNA: TGTGCCAGCAGCTTATACGGGAGGGCCTCCGAGCAGTACTTC; CDR3 protein: CASSLYGRASEQYF
V gene: TRBV6-1; D gene: TRBD1; J gene: TRBJ1-6; CDR3 length: 13; clone size: few; CDR3 DNA: TGTGCCAGCAGTGAGGGACAGGCTTTACCCCTCCACTTT; CDR3 protein: CASSEGQALPLHF
V gene: TRBV5-4; D gene: NA; J gene: TRBJ2-1; CDR3 length: 16; clone size: NA; CDR3 DNA: TGTGCCAGCAGCCAGGGCGGGATGAGCTCCTACAATGAGCAGTTCTTC; CDR3 protein: CASSQGGMSSYNEQFF
V gene: TRBV6-1; D gene: TRBD1; J gene: TRBJ2-7; CDR3 length: 15; clone size: few; CDR3 DNA: TGTGCCAGCAGTGAACAGGGACAGGGACCCTACGAGCAGTACTTC; CDR3 protein: CASSEQGQGPYEQYF
V gene: TRBV28; D gene: TRBD1; J gene: TRBJ1-1; CDR3 length: 16; clone size: NA; CDR3 DNA: TGTGCCAGCAGTACACCGGGACAGGCCATGAACACTGAAGCTTTCTTT; CDR3 protein: CASSTPGQAMNTEAFF
V gene: TRBV29-1; D gene: NA; J gene: TRBJ2-4; CDR3 length: 12; clone size: NA; CDR3 DNA: TGCAGCGTTGTGGTCCAAGGGGACATTCAGTACTTC; CDR3 protein: CSVVVQGDIQYF
V gene: TRBV18; D gene: TRBD1; J gene: TRBJ2-7; CDR3 length: 17; clone size: NA; CDR3 DNA: TGTGCCAGCTCACAGAACCTACTCGGACAGGGATACTACGAGCAGTACTTC; CDR3 protein: CASSQNLLGQGYYEQYF
V gene: TRBV27; D gene: TRBD2; J gene: TRBJ2-1; CDR3 length: 14; clone size: NA; CDR3 DNA: TGTGCCAGCAGATTACTAGCGGGAGGCTATGAGCAGTTCTTC; CDR3 protein: CASRLLAGGYEQFF
V gene: TRBV7-6; D gene: TRBD2; J gene: TRBJ2-5; CDR3 length: 15; clone size: NA; CDR3 DNA: TGTGCCAGCAGCTTAGAGGCGGGAGTGGAAGAGACCCAGTACTTC; CDR3 protein: CASSLEAGVEETQYF
V gene: TRBV5-8; D gene: TRBD2; J gene: TRBJ2-7; CDR3 length: 16; clone size: NA; CDR3 DNA: TGTGCCAGCAGCTTGGTAGCGGGACCTTCTTTGAACGAGCAGTACTTC; CDR3 protein: CASSLVAGPSLNEQYF
V gene: TRBV28; D gene: TRBD2; J gene: TRBJ2-7; CDR3 length: 14; clone size: NA; CDR3 DNA: TGTGCCAGCAGTTCCGGGACTAGCATTTACGAGCAGTACTTC; CDR3 protein: CASSSGTSIYEQYF
V gene: TRBV7-3; D gene: NA; J gene: TRBJ2-2; CDR3 length: 14; clone size: once; CDR3 DNA: TGTGCCAGCAGCTTAAATAGATACACCGGGGAGCTGTTTTTT; CDR3 protein: CASSLNRYTGELFF
V gene: TRBV2; D gene: NA; J gene: TRBJ1-3; CDR3 length: 14; clone size: NA; CDR3 DNA: TGTGCCAGCAGCCCCAGGGGCACGGGAAACACCATATATTTT; CDR3 protein: CASSPRGTGNTIYF
V gene: TRBV5-4; D gene: TRBD1; J gene: TRBJ2-3; CDR3 length: 14; clone size: once; CDR3 DNA: TGTGCCAGCACTCCGGGACAGGGCACAGATACGCAGTATTTT; CDR3 protein: CASTPGQGTDTQYF
V gene: TRBV7-9; D gene: TRBD1; J gene: TRBJ2-3; CDR3 length: 16; clone size: once; CDR3 DNA: TGTGCCAGCAGCTTAGGGACAGGGGAACTGACGGATACGCAGTATTTT; CDR3 protein: CASSLGTGELTDTQYF
V gene: TRBV18; D gene: TRBD2; J gene: TRBJ2-3; CDR3 length: 17; clone size: once; CDR3 DNA: TGTGCCAGCTACTACACTAGCGGGAGGGCCCTTACAGATACGCAGTATTTT; CDR3 protein: CASYYTSGRALTDTQYF
V gene: TRBV5-1; D gene: TRBD2; J gene: TRBJ2-7; CDR3 length: 13; clone size: few; CDR3 DNA: TGCGCCAGCAGCTTGCTAGCGGATTACGAGCAGTACTTC; CDR3 protein: CASSLLADYEQYF
V gene: TRBV19; D gene: NA; J gene: TRBJ2-3; CDR3 length: 13; clone size: NA; CDR3 DNA: TGTGCCAGTACCGAGGCTACCACAGATACGCAGTATTTT; CDR3 protein: CASTEATTDTQYF
V gene: TRBV28; D gene: NA; J gene: TRBJ1-6; CDR3 length: 13; clone size: NA; CDR3 DNA: TGTGCCAGCAGTTGGACAGTAGGATCACCCCTCCACTTT; CDR3 protein: CASSWTVGSPLHF
V gene: TRBV19; D gene: NA; J gene: TRBJ1-2; CDR3 length: 15; clone size: once; CDR3 DNA: TGTGCCAGTAGTCCCCGAGGGGGTGGATTGGTTGGCTACACCTTC; CDR3 protein: CASSPRGGGLVGYTF
V gene: TRBV5-1; D gene: NA; J gene: TRBJ2-3; CDR3 length: 13; clone size: NA; CDR3 DNA: TGCGCCAGCAGCTTTACAGGGCCGGATACGCAGTATTTT; CDR3 protein: CASSFTGPDTQYF
V gene: TRBV20-1; D gene: TRBD2; J gene: TRBJ2-5; CDR3 length: 17; clone size: once; CDR3 DNA: TGCAGTGCTAGTAGGCTAGCGGGACTGCCGGGGGGGGAGACCCAGTACTTC; CDR3 protein: CSASRLAGLPGGETQYF
V gene: TRBV29-1; D gene: NA; J gene: TRBJ1-1; CDR3 length: 13; clone size: NA; CDR3 DNA: TGCAGCGTTGCGGGGGGCGGGTACACTGAAGCTTTCTTT; CDR3 protein: CSVAGGGYTEAFF
V gene: TRBV9; D gene: NA; J gene: TRBJ1-6; CDR3 length: 16; clone size: NA; CDR3 DNA: TGTGCCAGCAGCGCAACAGGGTCCTCCGATAATTCACCCCTCCACTTT; CDR3 protein: CASSATGSSDNSPLHF
V gene: TRBV13; D gene: NA; J gene: TRBJ2-3; CDR3 length: 12; clone size: NA; CDR3 DNA: TGTGCCAGCAGCGGTACATCCGATACGCAGTATTTT; CDR3 protein: CASSGTSDTQYF
V gene: TRBV27; D gene: NA; J gene: TRBJ2-3; CDR3 length: 14; clone size: NA; CDR3 DNA: TGTGCCAGCAGTTTTCTCGGGAGCACAGATACGCAGTATTTT; CDR3 protein: CASSFLGSTDTQYF
V gene: TRBV6-5; D gene: NA; J gene: TRBJ1-1; CDR3 length: 15; clone size: NA; CDR3 DNA: TGTGCCAGCAGTCCCGACATGCCCCAAAACACTGAAGCTTTCTTT; CDR3 protein: CASSPDMPQNTEAFF
V gene: TRBV5-4; D gene: NA; J gene: TRBJ1-3; CDR3 length: 17; clone size: NA; CDR3 DNA: TGTGCCAGCAGCTTTGGGGAGGAGTATCTCTCTGGAAACACCATATATTTT; CDR3 protein: CASSFGEEYLSGNTIYF
V gene: TRBV9; D gene: TRBD2; J gene: TRBJ2-3; CDR3 length: 20; clone size: NA; CDR3 DNA: TGTGCCAGCAGCGTAGGGGCCCTCTGGACTAGCGGGAGGGTCACAGATACGCAGTATTTT; CDR3 protein: CASSVGALWTSGRVTDTQYF
V gene: TRBV3-1/TRBV3-2; D gene: NA; J gene: TRBJ1-3; CDR3 length: 14; clone size: NA; CDR3 DNA: TGTGCCAGCAGCCAAGGAGGGACTGGAAACACCATATATTTT; CDR3 protein: CASSQGGTGNTIYF
V gene: TRBV28; D gene: NA; J gene: TRBJ2-5; CDR3 length: 17; clone size: NA; CDR3 DNA: TGTGCCAGCAGTCCTGGCCTGGGAGCGGGTGGGCAAGAGACCCAGTACTTC; CDR3 protein: CASSPGLGAGGQETQYF
V gene: TRBV6-5; D gene: TRBD1; J gene: TRBJ1-1; CDR3 length: 14; clone size: NA; CDR3 DNA: TGTGCCAGCAGTAAGGGACAGGGAGTAACTGAAGCTTTCTTT; CDR3 protein: CASSKGQGVTEAFF
V gene: TRBV18; D gene: TRBD1; J gene: TRBJ1-3; CDR3 length: 17; clone size: NA; CDR3 DNA: TGTGCCAGCTCACTCCTCCCGACAGGGAACCCTGGAAACACCATATATTTT; CDR3 protein: CASSLLPTGNPGNTIYF
V gene: TRBV10-3; D gene: TRBD1; J gene: TRBJ2-7; CDR3 length: 14; clone size: NA; CDR3 DNA: TGTGCCATCAACCTGGGACAGGGGGCGTACGAGCAGTACTTC; CDR3 protein: CAINLGQGAYEQYF
V gene: TRBV11-3; D gene: TRBD1; J gene: TRBJ2-6; CDR3 length: 18; clone size: NA; CDR3 DNA: TGTGCCAGCAGCTTGAGGACAGGGGCCTTCTCTGGGGCCAACGTCCTGACTTTC; CDR3 protein: CASSLRTGAFSGANVLTF
V gene: TRBV5-4; D gene: TRBD1; J gene: TRBJ2-7; CDR3 length: 16; clone size: NA; CDR3 DNA: TGTGCCAGCAGCTTACCCGGGACAGGCACCTCCTACGAGCAGTACTTC; CDR3 protein: CASSLPGTGTSYEQYF
V gene: TRBV28; D gene: NA; J gene: TRBJ2-7; CDR3 length: 15; clone size: NA; CDR3 DNA: TGTGCCAGCAGCCCCGACCCTGACAGAGTAAACGAGCAGTACTTC; CDR3 protein: CASSPDPDRVNEQYF
V gene: TRBV6-5; D gene: NA; J gene: TRBJ1-1; CDR3 length: 13; clone size: NA; CDR3 DNA: TGTGCCAGCAGTAAGCCATTCGGGACTGAAGCTTTCTTT; CDR3 protein: CASSKPFGTEAFF
V gene: TRBV5-4; D gene: TRBD2; J gene: TRBJ2-7; CDR3 length: 15; clone size: NA; CDR3 DNA: TGTGCCAGCAGTAAAGGCGGGAGAATACCCTACGAGCAGTACTTC; CDR3 protein: CASSKGGRIPYEQYF
V gene: TRBV4-3; D gene: TRBD2; J gene: TRBJ2-1; CDR3 length: 13; clone size: NA; CDR3 DNA: TGCGCCAGCAGCCCCCTGGCAGCGGGAGCCCAGTTCTTC; CDR3 protein: CASSPLAAGAQFF
V gene: TRBV6-5; D gene: NA; J gene: TRBJ2-7; CDR3 length: 10; clone size: NA; CDR3 DNA: TGTGCCAGCAGATACCGGGAGCAGTACTTC; CDR3 protein: CASRYREQYF
V gene: TRBV7-3; D gene: TRBD1; J gene: TRBJ2-7; CDR3 length: 13; clone size: NA; CDR3 DNA: TGTGCCAGCAGCTTAAAGGAACGCAGGGGGAAATACTTC; CDR3 protein: CASSLKERRGKYF
V gene: TRBV6-5; D gene: NA; J gene: TRBJ2-7; CDR3 length: 14; clone size: NA; CDR3 DNA: TGTGCCAGCAGGATGGGAGGACACATCTACGAGCAGTACTTC; CDR3 protein: CASRMGGHIYEQYF
V gene: TRBV27; D gene: NA; J gene: TRBJ2-1; CDR3 length: 14; clone size: NA; CDR3 DNA: TGTGCCAGTCAGGTGAGGGGGGGTTACAATGAGCAGTTCTTC; CDR3 protein: CASQVRGGYNEQFF
V gene: TRBV3-1/TRBV3-2; D gene: TRBD1; J gene: TRBJ2-2; CDR3 length: 14; clone size: few; CDR3 DNA: TGTGCCAGCAGACTACAGGGGGTCACCGGGGAGCTGTTTTTT; CDR3 protein: CASRLQGVTGELFF
V gene: TRBV19; D gene: NA; J gene: TRBJ2-7; CDR3 length: 14; clone size: NA; CDR3 DNA: TGTGCCACCACACCGGGTCCATCTCGGGGCGAGCAGTACTTC; CDR3 protein: CATTPGPSRGEQYF
V gene: TRBV14; D gene: TRBD2; J gene: TRBJ2-3; CDR3 length: 16; clone size: NA; CDR3 DNA: TGTGCCAGCAGCCAAGATAGCGGGAAGGCCACAGATACGCAGTATTTT; CDR3 protein: CASSQDSGKATDTQYF
V gene: TRBV14; D gene: TRBD2; J gene: TRBJ2-3; CDR3 length: 15; clone size: NA; CDR3 DNA: TGTGCCAGCAGCCAAGCAGGGCTAGCGGGTCATACGCAGTATTTT; CDR3 protein: CASSQAGLAGHTQYF
V gene: TRBV19; D gene: NA; J gene: TRBJ2-1; CDR3 length: 16; clone size: NA; CDR3 DNA: TGTGCCAGTAGTCCCCGGGACAAGAGCTCCTACAATGAGCAGTTCTTC; CDR3 protein: CASSPRDKSSYNEQFF
V gene: TRBV5-1; D gene: NA; J gene: TRBJ1-1; CDR3 length: 13; clone size: NA; CDR3 DNA: TGCGCCAGCAGCTTGGAGTCGGAGGCTGAAGCTTTCTTT; CDR3 protein: CASSLESEAEAFF
V gene: TRBV28; D gene: NA; J gene: TRBJ1-6; CDR3 length: 15; clone size: NA; CDR3 DNA: TGTGCCAGCGGGTCTATAGGAGATCCAAATTCACCCCTCCACTTT; CDR3 protein: CASGSIGDPNSPLHF
V gene: TRBV6-1; D gene: NA; J gene: TRBJ2-2; CDR3 length: 13; clone size: NA; CDR3 DNA: TGTGCCAGCAGTGATTATAACACCGGGGAGCTGTTTTTT; CDR3 protein: CASSDYNTGELFF